These T cell receptor beta chains were read from a single sample in a study of T cells in Graves' hyperthyroidism and ophthalmopathy. TCRdb fed the multiplex PCR reads into MiXCR, producing one record per CDR3 protein. The sample holds hundreds of thousands of distinct CDR3 sequences, about 14% seen once. Sequencing was done on a sample of blood. These receptors originate from a woman between 18 and 30 years old with Graves' hyperthyroidism. CDR3s leave out the opening cysteine and the closing phenylalanine or tryptophan.

j_call	v_call	cdr3_aa
TRBJ2-1	TRBV30	AWSGNSWNEQF
TRBJ2-5	TRBV27	ASSSRTSSGETQY
TRBJ2-3	TRBV30	AWSYPRSTDTQY
TRBJ2-7	TRBV7-9	ASSLEGHEQY
TRBJ1-1	TRBV9	ASSEDTNTEAF
TRBJ1-1	TRBV4-1	ASSQDRIGEAF
TRBJ1-1	TRBV3-1	ASSPRQGRAF
TRBJ1-2	TRBV12-3/TRBV12-4	ASSPTDAGYT
TRBJ1-5	TRBV10-2	ASSESRSMRQPQH
TRBJ2-1	TRBV14	ASSQVFGRAAYNEQF
TRBJ2-1	TRBV28	ACPGEKDNEQF
TRBJ2-3	TRBV9	ASSVARSGTDTQY
TRBJ1-2	TRBV28	ASTRKARGYT
TRBJ2-3	TRBV3-1	ASSRLAGDTQY
TRBJ1-3	TRBV20-1	SARDARSSGNTIY
TRBJ2-1	TRBV20-1	SARGPDRVNEQF
TRBJ1-5	TRBV5-5	ASSHAGQGNQPQH
TRBJ2-1	TRBV2	ASSEGWSSNEQF
TRBJ2-1	TRBV7-3	ASSLIGLDNNEQF
TRBJ2-7	TRBV28	ASSPQRDSGNEQY
TRBJ2-7	TRBV2	ASRPIDLYEQY
TRBJ2-2	TRBV11-2	ASTRTAGSGELF
TRBJ1-1	TRBV10-3	AINGRENTEAF
TRBJ2-1	TRBV20-1	SATAFGGRANEQF
TRBJ2-2	TRBV5-6	ASSYYGYTGELF
TRBJ1-6	TRBV28	ASRAQGSSYNSPLH
TRBJ2-1	TRBV13	ASSQGLAANEQF
TRBJ2-7	TRBV6-1	ASTETGGHSEQY
TRBJ1-2	TRBV5-4	ASSLDSTYGYT
TRBJ2-5	TRBV20-1	SATGGVFQY
TRBJ2-3	TRBV7-3	ASSPTPGLLFDQY
TRBJ2-6	TRBV7-2	ASSLVGTWRSGANVLT
TRBJ2-1	TRBV5-1	ASSLPGGPRNEQF
TRBJ2-7	TRBV18	ASSPPGGLVLSEQY
TRBJ2-7	TRBV20-1	SASPGPLYEQY
TRBJ2-5	TRBV2	ASSDSRGSKETQY
TRBJ2-2	TRBV4-3	ASLVNRDRDTGELF
TRBJ2-3	TRBV10-3	AISPGLAGLTTDTQY
TRBJ2-2	TRBV6-1	ASSTRDWANTGELF
TRBJ2-7	TRBV20-1	SARRDAYEQY
TRBJ2-5	TRBV20-1	SARDDGRFPETQY
TRBJ1-2	TRBV30	AWSGNHGYT
TRBJ2-5	TRBV20-1	SAYSGTGKRETQY
TRBJ2-7	TRBV7-6	ASSPGMGTGEQY
TRBJ2-7	TRBV20-1	SARVPLAGEQY
TRBJ2-1	TRBV20-1	SAHPGLAGGFTYNEQF
TRBJ1-1	TRBV10-3	AINEDTNTEAF
TRBJ1-1	TRBV3-1	ASSPDQRTEAF
TRBJ2-3	TRBV11-2	ASTFRSTSGSPADTQY
TRBJ1-3	TRBV6-1	AIQGQLYSGNTIY
TRBJ2-5	TRBV28	ASSLSSGRSETQY
TRBJ1-5	TRBV28	ASSGAGQVSNQPQH